This T cell receptor (beta chain) appears in the sequencing data of a study of T cells in Graves' hyperthyroidism and ophthalmopathy. Amplification of TCR beta CDR3 regions was performed using RNA transcripts as template. RT-PCR in the first round (using the HTBI primer set) targeted the TCR CDR3. MiXCR, run by TCRdb on the multiplex PCR reads, gives a single entry per CDR3 protein. The sample contains a few hundred thousand distinct CDR3 sequences, 15% to 20% of which appear only once. On this clonotype itself: Its specificity is not known.

Germline V gene data show CDR1 as LNHDA and CDR2 as SQIVND (reference sequence). This CDR3 is built from 15 residues. V lost 7 bases and J lost 4, with 20 bases in between. Overall study results and limits: In the analysis, a 13 V-J model separated ophthalmopathy from stable hyperthyroidism.

The study included ophthalmopathy patients with Clinical Activity Score at least 3, NOSPECS grade at least 4 and duration under 3 months. Extraction of PBMCs used 8 to 10 ml of fresh peripheral blood. V is TRBV19 and J is TRBJ2-7; D possibly corresponds to TRBD2 (6 bases). Sequences were obtained from blood. This receptor was identified in a woman in her twenties or thirties with Graves' ophthalmopathy. The CDR3 nucleotides read TGTGCCAGTAAGAACGGTCCGGGGGATGGTTACGAGCAGTACTTC. It codes for CASKNGPGDGYEQYF.